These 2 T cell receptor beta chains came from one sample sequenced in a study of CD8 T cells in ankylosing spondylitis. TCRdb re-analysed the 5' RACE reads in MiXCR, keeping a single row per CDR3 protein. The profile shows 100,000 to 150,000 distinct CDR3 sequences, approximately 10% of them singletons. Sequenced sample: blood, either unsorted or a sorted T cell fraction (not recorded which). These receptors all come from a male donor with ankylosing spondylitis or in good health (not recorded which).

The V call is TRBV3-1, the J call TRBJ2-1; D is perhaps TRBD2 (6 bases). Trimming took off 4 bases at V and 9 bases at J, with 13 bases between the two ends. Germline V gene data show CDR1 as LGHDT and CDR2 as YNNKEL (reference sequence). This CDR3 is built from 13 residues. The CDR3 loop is CASSLTSWGEQFF. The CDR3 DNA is TGTGCCAGCAGCCTCACTAGCTGGGGTGAGCAGTTCTTC.

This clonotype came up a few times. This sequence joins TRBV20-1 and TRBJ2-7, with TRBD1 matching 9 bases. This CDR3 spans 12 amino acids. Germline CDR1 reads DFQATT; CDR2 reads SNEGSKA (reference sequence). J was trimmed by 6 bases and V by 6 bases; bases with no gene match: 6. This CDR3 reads CSARGQGVEQYF. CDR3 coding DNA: TGCAGTGCAAGGGGACAGGGCGTCGAGCAGTACTTC.